This T cell receptor beta chain stems from a study of blood T cell repertoires in COVID-19. Methods used by the authors: Using reference gene primer amplification, nucleated cell counts were estimated. Method: immunoSEQ multiplex PCR; TCRdb's copy keeps in-frame clones and lacks some. Clone size and the V and J calls come from that table; the DNA yielded D and trimming. The repertoire consists of a few hundred thousand clones, with about 90% occurring once and the leading ten covering approximately 5%. The V and J ends lost 2 bases and 6 bases respectively, with 19 bases between them. CDR1 is SGHDN and CDR2 is FVKESK in the germline V gene. The CDR3 contains 16 residues.

The sample was PBMCs or T cells enriched from blood (not recorded which). This chain connects TRBV14 to TRBJ1-2; tentatively, D is TRBD1 (6 bases). The clonotype originates from a woman aged 25 to 39 who had recovered from COVID-19. CDR3 amino acids: CASSQLFGRGSDGYTF. CDR3 DNA sequence: TGTGCCAGCAGCCAACTGTTTGGCAGGGGATCGGATGGCTACACCTTC.